The 2 T cell receptor beta chains reported below all come from one sample, sequenced in a study of response to subunit inactivated influenza vaccine. TCRdb independently ran MiXCR on the RT-PCR reads; one entry per CDR3 protein. The sample holds 530,000 or so distinct CDR3 sequences; about 25% are singletons and the top ten take around 1.8%. The source was CD4+ T cells sorted from PBMCs, collected 5 days after vaccination. All receptors derive from a man in his forties or fifties who received an inactivated influenza vaccine.

J is TRBJ1-6 and V is TRBV2, with no clear D. V was cut by 2 bases and J by 13 bases, with 12 bases left in between. The CDR3 length is 13 residues. CDR1 and CDR2 (germline): SNHLY, FYNNEI. CDR3 amino acids: CASSESNILPLHF. DNA for the CDR3: TGTGCCAGCAGTGAATCAAACATCCTTCCCCTCCACTTT.

The gene calls are TRBV12-3 or TRBV12-4 and TRBJ1-5; possible D gene TRBD1, 6 bases. The CDR3 covers 14 residues. V dropped 2 bases and J dropped 12 bases, with 17 bases sitting between them. The CDR3 is CASSLRGGRSLQHF. Written as DNA, the CDR3 is TGTGCCAGCAGTTTAAGGGGGGGAAGGAGCCTCCAGCATTTT.